The next 7 T cell receptor beta chains were all read from a single sample in a study of shared clonotypes between healthy human individuals. Clones were sequenced by immunoSEQ multiplex PCR, and TCRdb holds only the in-frame ones, with some missing. The sample yields fewer than 1.6 million clones, around 98.5% seen once. Material for sequencing was naive CD4+ T cells sorted from blood. Subset given: CD45RA+ positively selected. The receptors come from a young man in good health.

This clone is a singleton in its sample. Other nucleotide sequences in the sample specify the same CDR3. The chain uses TRBV20-1 and TRBJ2-1, with D uncertain. CDR1 is DFQATT, CDR2 SNEGSKA, per germline (reference sequence). The germline V and J ends were trimmed by 5 bases and 9 bases, with 8 bases remaining between them. This CDR3 comprises 10 residues. The CDR3 spells CSASRVEQFF. CDR3 coding DNA: TGCAGTGCTTCCCGGGTTGAGCAGTTCTTC.

The chain couples TRBV11-2 to TRBJ2-2, with unresolved D. V was clipped by 4 bases and J by 9 bases, with 9 bases between them. The CDR3 has 12 amino acids. Germline V gives CDR1 SGHAT, CDR2 FQNNGV. The CDR3 is CASSYASRELFF. The DNA of the CDR3 is TGTGCCAGCAGCTACGCAAGCCGGGAGCTGTTTTTT.

The gene calls are TRBV7-9 and TRBJ2-2, with TRBD2 matching 7 bases. Per the germline V gene, CDR1 is SEHNR and CDR2 is FQNEAQ (reference sequence). The CDR3 length is 16 residues. After removal of 1 base from V and 3 bases from J, the junction contained 5 bases not matched to a gene. The CDR3 DNA reads as TGTGCCAGCAGCTTAGTAGCGGGTCCTCACACCGGGGAGCTGTTTTTT. It encodes CASSLVAGPHTGELFF.

The CDR3, as DNA: TGTGCCTGGAGTGTACAGCTGGGGCTTGCGGAGACCCAGTACTTC. Amino acid sequence: CAWSVQLGLAETQYF. The rearrangement uses TRBV30 and TRBJ2-5; weak D call: TRBD1 (5 bases). The germline V gene encodes CDR1 GTSNPN and CDR2 SVGIG (reference sequence). The CDR3 is 15 residues long. V lost 0 bases, J lost 5 bases, and 16 bases lay in between.

V gene TRBV30 combines with J gene TRBJ2-1; D assignment may be TRBD1 or TRBD2 (7 bases each). Germline-derived CDR1 and CDR2 are GTSNPN and SVGIG (reference sequence). The CDR3 totals 17 residues. Trimming shortened V by 1 base and J by 5 bases, and 21 bases separated the two germline ends. CDR3 residues: CAWSAVLRQGGNNEQFF. In DNA form, the CDR3 reads TGTGCCTGGAGTGCAGTCTTGAGACAGGGAGGGAACAATGAGCAGTTCTTC.

V and J are TRBV27 and TRBJ2-3; TRBD2 matches at 9 bases. The germline CDR1 and CDR2 sequences are MNHEY and SMNVEV (reference sequence). The V gene end was trimmed by 3 bases and the J gene end by 0 bases; junction bases not matched to a gene: 7. The CDR3 covers 17 residues. The chain's CDR3 is CASSFRGRVLSTDTQYF. DNA for the CDR3: TGTGCCAGCAGTTTCCGCGGGAGGGTACTTAGCACAGATACGCAGTATTTT.

This clone appeared a single time. The chain has TRBV28 and TRBJ1-2, with D perhaps TRBD1 (5 bases). V was clipped by 8 bases and J by 8 bases, with 21 bases between them. Germline values: CDR1 MDHEN, CDR2 SYDVKM. This CDR3 is 14 amino acids long. The CDR3 nucleotides are TGTGCCAGCCACAGGAGGGGCGTGATCAGGGGCTACACCTTC. Its translation: CASHRRGVIRGYTF.